This TCR beta chain was profiled in a study of control samples from healthy donors and cancer patients. Turning to this clone: Additional DNA sequences in this sample encode the identical CDR3.

Measured with immunoSEQ multiplex PCR; TCRdb has only the in-frame clones, and not every one. The table lists about 170,000 clones, 91% of them singletons, with about 1.4% in the top ten. V was trimmed by 2 bases and J by 8 bases, leaving 6 bases between them. Germline CDR1 and CDR2: MNHNY and SVGAGI (reference sequence). The length of the CDR3 is 11 residues. Material for sequencing was blood. The sequence derives from a woman aged 25-40 years in good health. This chain joins TRBV6-6 and TRBJ1-2; D gene uncertain. For the CDR3, the DNA is TGTGCCAGCAGTTACGGAGGAGGCTACACCTTC. It codes for CASSYGGGYTF.